The T cell receptor (beta chain) described here comes from a study of T-cell memory formation after mild COVID-19. This CDR3 contains 15 residues. The germline gives CDR1 SGHRS, CDR2 YFSETQ. With 3 bases removed from V and 0 bases from J, the gap between germline ends came to 9 bases. TCRalpha and TCRbeta libraries used 5'RACE with constant-segment primers and UMIs. TCRdb re-derived calls from the 5' RACE reads in MiXCR, one entry per CDR3 protein. The table lists around 310,000 distinct CDR3 sequences, roughly 20% of them singletons. This TCR derives from a man aged 18 to 30 who had mild COVID-19 (a few samples of this study predate the infection). Cell type and time point are not known. This chain connects TRBV5-1 to TRBJ2-2; no clear D gene. Sequenced material: PBMCs or a T cell subset sorted from them (not recorded which). As DNA, the CDR3 is TGCGCCAGCAGCTCAGAGTGGACGAACACCGGGGAGCTGTTTTTT. It is translated as CASSSEWTNTGELFF.